This TCR beta chain appears in the sequencing data of a study of OX40 agonist ivuxolimab in advanced cancers. In the study overall: Ivuxolimab, an agonist antibody against OX40 (CD134), was given to patients. Of the participants, 35% to 50% had some prior anti-PD-1, anti-PD-L1 or anti-CTLA-4 therapy, which was allowed. Broader study findings: Expanded clones tended on average to be more numerous among CD8+ T cells than CD4+.

Generated by immunoSEQ multiplex PCR, the TCRdb table keeps only in-frame clones and is missing some. The data show 55,000 to 85,000 clones, 87% seen once. A remark on this clone: Its matching antigen is unknown.

At baseline, cycle 4 day 1, and cycle 7 day 1, blood was sampled. This receptor was identified in an adult with an advanced solid tumor such as melanoma, head and neck, liver or kidney cancer. This specimen was CD4+ or CD8+ T cells sorted from blood, taken in a trial of the OX40 agonist ivuxolimab.

CDR3 protein: CASREQGRSNQPQHF. For the CDR3, the DNA is TGTGCCAGCCGAGAACAGGGTAGGAGCAATCAGCCCCAGCATTTT. The chain recombines TRBV6-6 with TRBJ1-5; D may be TRBD1 (6 bases). This CDR3 contains 15 residues. V was pared by 8 bases and J by 1 base, with 15 bases between. Germline CDR1 MNHNY, CDR2 SVGAGI (reference sequence).